The rows below give T cell receptor beta chains drawn from one sample of a study of T cells after yellow fever vaccination. TCRdb used MiXCR to reprocess the 5' RACE reads, holding one entry per CDR3 protein. Of 45,000 to 65,000 distinct CDR3 sequences in the sample, 6.6% were seen once. The sequencing here drew on CD8+ T cells not binding an NS4B(214-222) dextramer, sorted from PBMCs, taken roughly seven weeks after the first yellow fever vaccination. Receptors were obtained from a man between 18 and 29 years old who received the YFV17D yellow fever vaccine. CDR3s include the opening cysteine and the closing phenylalanine or tryptophan. A D gene is named only where the DNA matches it firmly. Size is omitted from some rows. Given values are once, few, many or a class for expanded clones.

CDR3 protein | CDR3 DNA | V gene | clone size | J gene | D gene
CASSLNRVDQETQYF | TGTGCCAGCAGCTTAAACAGGGTCGACCAAGAGACCCAGTACTTC | TRBV7-9 | many | TRBJ2-5 | -
CASSLARQLNTEAFF | TGTGCCAGCAGCTTAGCGCGCCAGCTGAACACTGAAGCTTTCTTT | TRBV7-8 | - | TRBJ1-1 | -
CASSSQGIYNEQFF | TGTGCCAGCAGTAGCCAGGGGATCTACAATGAGCAGTTCTTC | TRBV6-1 | - | TRBJ2-1 | -
CASSIAGTPISGANVLTF | TGTGCCAGCAGCATTGCCGGGACACCAATCTCTGGGGCCAACGTCCTGACTTTC | TRBV11-1 | few | TRBJ2-6 | -
CASTGGWDTGELFF | TGTGCCAGCACAGGGGGCTGGGACACCGGGGAGCTGTTTTTT | TRBV12-3/TRBV12-4 | many | TRBJ2-2 | TRBD1
CASSSPRAGRTGELFF | TGTGCCAGCAGTTCCCCCAGGGCGGGGCGCACCGGGGAGCTGTTTTTT | TRBV12-3/TRBV12-4 | - | TRBJ2-2 | -
CASSYFSRFGNQPQHF | TGTGCCAGCAGTTATTTTAGTCGGTTCGGGAATCAGCCCCAGCATTTT | TRBV6-9 | - | TRBJ1-5 | -
CASSRQGGQPQHF | TGTGCCAGCAGTAGACAGGGGGGTCAGCCCCAGCATTTT | TRBV6-1 | many | TRBJ1-5 | TRBD1
CASSQAGLAPTDTQYF | TGTGCCAGCAGCCAAGCGGGACTAGCCCCCACAGATACGCAGTATTTT | TRBV4-2 | many | TRBJ2-3 | TRBD2
CASSLGQANSPLHF | TGCGCCAGCAGCTTGGGACAGGCAAATTCACCCCTCCACTTT | TRBV5-1 | few | TRBJ1-6 | -
CASSQDGAQNNQPQHF | TGTGCCAGCAGCCAAGATGGAGCCCAGAACAATCAGCCCCAGCATTTT | TRBV4-2 | few | TRBJ1-5 | -
CASRILGNTEAFF | TGTGCCAGCAGAATCCTCGGGAACACTGAAGCTTTCTTT | TRBV7-2 | few | TRBJ1-1 | -
CASRAGPQETQYF | TGTGCCAGCAGAGCGGGGCCTCAAGAGACCCAGTACTTC | TRBV12-3/TRBV12-4 | many | TRBJ2-5 | TRBD2
CSAIWDGRTEAFF | TGCAGTGCTATCTGGGACGGACGCACTGAAGCTTTCTTT | TRBV20-1 | - | TRBJ1-1 | -
CASSSWTLKQPQHF | TGTGCCAGCAGTTCCTGGACATTGAAGCAGCCCCAGCATTTT | TRBV28 | - | TRBJ1-5 | -
CASSYVVGELFF | TGCGCCAGCAGTTACGTAGTGGGGGAGCTGTTTTTT | TRBV10-2 | many | TRBJ2-2 | -
CASGQSGANVLTF | TGTGCCAGTGGGCAGTCTGGGGCCAACGTCCTGACTTTC | TRBV6-1 | few | TRBJ2-6 | -
CASSPGVPCYGYTF | TGTGCCAGCAGCCCCGGGGTGCCCTGCTATGGCTACACCTTC | TRBV5-6 | - | TRBJ1-2 | -
CASSQVEGQETQYF | TGTGCCAGCAGCCAGGTCGAGGGGCAAGAGACCCAGTACTTC | TRBV4-2 | few | TRBJ2-5 | -
CASSEKAGGYNEQFF | TGTGCCAGCAGTGAAAAAGCGGGGGGGTACAATGAGCAGTTCTTC | TRBV6-4 | - | TRBJ2-1 | TRBD2
CATSDPTGSPYNEQFF | TGTGCCACCAGTGACCCCACAGGGTCCCCCTACAATGAGCAGTTCTTC | TRBV24-1 | many | TRBJ2-1 | -
CASSFSRQGGNQPQHF | TGTGCCAGCAGTTTCTCCAGACAGGGTGGCAATCAGCCCCAGCATTTT | TRBV6-5 | - | TRBJ1-5 | TRBD1
CASSLVWSGGVDYGYTF | TGTGCCAGCAGCTTAGTGTGGTCGGGGGGGGTGGACTATGGCTACACCTTC | TRBV7-6 | few | TRBJ1-2 | -
CASSLAGQAPYAQYF | TGTGCCAGCAGCTTAGCGGGACAGGCGCCCTACGCGCAGTACTTC | TRBV11-2 | - | TRBJ2-7 | TRBD1
CASTPGRFPTDTQYF | TGTGCCAGCACCCCCGGGCGGTTTCCCACAGATACGCAGTATTTT | TRBV6-5 | - | TRBJ2-3 | -
CASSVSGATVNTEAFF | TGTGCCAGCAGCGTGAGTGGAGCGACGGTGAACACTGAAGCTTTCTTT | TRBV7-8 | many | TRBJ1-1 | -
CASNNHETGQDGYTF | TGTGCCAGCAACAATCACGAGACAGGGCAGGATGGCTACACCTTC | TRBV6-2/TRBV6-3 | many | TRBJ1-2 | TRBD1
CARSKALAGNTGELFF | TGTGCCCGCAGCAAAGCGCTAGCGGGGAACACCGGGGAGCTGTTTTTT | TRBV21-1 | - | TRBJ2-2 | -
CASSESIRDEKLFF | TGTGCCAGCAGTGAAAGTATAAGGGATGAAAAACTGTTTTTT | TRBV6-1 | - | TRBJ1-4 | -
CASSQDAWEQFF | TGTGCCAGCAGCCAAGATGCATGGGAGCAGTTCTTC | TRBV3-1 | many | TRBJ2-1 | -
CASSFGSSGANVLTF | TGTGCCAGCAGTTTCGGGAGCTCTGGGGCCAACGTCCTGACTTTC | TRBV28 | many | TRBJ2-6 | -
CASSEGKNTGELFF | TGTGCCAGCAGTGAAGGCAAGAACACCGGGGAGCTGTTTTTT | TRBV2 | many | TRBJ2-2 | -
CASSSEWKESANTGELFF | TGCGCCAGCAGCTCGGAATGGAAGGAGTCCGCGAACACCGGGGAGCTGTTTTTT | TRBV5-1 | few | TRBJ2-2 | -
CASKEVGFSYNEQFF | TGTGCCAGCAAAGAAGTGGGGTTCTCCTACAATGAGCAGTTCTTC | TRBV6-2/TRBV6-3 | - | TRBJ2-1 | -
CASSLREYNEQFF | TGTGCCAGCAGTTTACGGGAGTACAATGAGCAGTTCTTC | TRBV27 | few | TRBJ2-1 | -
CASSQDRGTGANVLTF | TGCGCCAGCAGCCAAGATAGGGGGACTGGGGCCAACGTCCTGACTTTC | TRBV4-3 | - | TRBJ2-6 | -
CASSQDGGPTSLYGYTF | TGTGCCAGCAGCCAAGATGGGGGCCCTACGTCGCTCTATGGCTACACCTTC | TRBV4-2 | - | TRBJ1-2 | -
CASSLGNPSGYGYTF | TGTGCCAGCAGCTTAGGGAACCCTAGTGGCTATGGCTACACCTTC | TRBV7-3 | many | TRBJ1-2 | -
CASSSGRNWNTGELFF | TGTGCCAGCAGCTCCGGACGTAATTGGAACACCGGGGAGCTGTTTTTT | TRBV7-2 | few | TRBJ2-2 | -
CASSFGNQHYNEQFF | TGTGCCAGCAGCTTCGGGAACCAACATTACAATGAGCAGTTCTTC | TRBV11-2 | many | TRBJ2-1 | -
CSRFPGGAEAFF | TGCAGTCGGTTCCCAGGGGGGGCTGAAGCTTTCTTT | TRBV20-1 | many | TRBJ1-1 | TRBD1
CASSPGVGETDTQYF | TGTGCCAGCAGTCCCGGGGTAGGGGAGACAGATACGCAGTATTTT | TRBV28 | - | TRBJ2-3 | -
CASSQATSGGVQYF | TGTGCCAGCAGCCAAGCGACTAGCGGGGGCGTGCAGTACTTC | TRBV3-1 | few | TRBJ2-7 | TRBD2
CASSQGQNTIYF | TGCGCCAGCAGCCAAGGACAAAACACCATATATTTT | TRBV4-1 | few | TRBJ1-3 | -
CASSRGGEETQYF | TGTGCCAGCAGCCGGGGGGGGGAAGAGACCCAGTACTTC | TRBV4-2 | - | TRBJ2-5 | TRBD2
CASSRGLAAGYTGELFF | TGTGCCAGCAGCCGCGGACTAGCGGCGGGCTACACCGGGGAGCTGTTTTTT | TRBV7-9 | few | TRBJ2-2 | TRBD2
CASSVWGRNNEQFF | TGTGCCAGCAGTGTATGGGGGCGAAACAATGAGCAGTTCTTC | TRBV2 | few | TRBJ2-1 | -
CSVDLNRDRRPSGTGELFF | TGCAGCGTTGATTTAAACCGGGACAGACGTCCTTCGGGAACCGGGGAGCTGTTTTTT | TRBV29-1 | many | TRBJ2-2 | TRBD1
CASSLLKSTGSDEQYF | TGTGCCAGCAGTTTATTAAAGTCGACAGGTTCCGACGAGCAGTACTTC | TRBV27 | - | TRBJ2-7 | -